The T cell receptor (beta chain) described here comes from a study of T cell responses to AZD1222 COVID-19 vaccine (dated by TCRdb to 2020 to 2023). With regard to the full study: Because spike-specific TCR depth and breadth did not differ between the two schedules, AZD1222 recipients who got a second dose at roughly 4 weeks were pooled with those who got a second dose at roughly 12 weeks. A total of around 240 trial participants underwent TCR sequencing, of whom nearly 210 received two doses of AZD1222 and some 26 received two doses of the MenACWY control vaccine. Enrollment into the trials was organized by age into subgroups of 18-55, 56-69 and 70-plus years, and those subgroups contained approximately 160, 26 and 62 TCR-sequenced participants, respectively. Summary of the overall study and its limitations: Conclusions about previously exposed vaccinees were limited because only a handful of AZD1222 recipients were SARS-CoV-2 seropositive at baseline. After two AZD1222 doses, both the breadth and the depth of spike-specific TCRs were significantly higher than at day 0 and than in MenACWY recipients. The whole spike protein was spanned by vaccine-associated CD4 TCRs, and dominant responses were seen in regions 160-218 and 743-854. Most participants were white British and females outnumbered males, and the authors suggested that clonal diversity may have been underestimated. Nearly half of unique spike-specific TCRs reportedly recognized epitopes outside regions mutated in the B.1.351 and B.1.1.7 variants. In the small 56-69-year group, the increase in depth fell short of significance, most likely because of low power. Because no day 14 peak-response samples were available, repertoires were characterized only after the peak T cell response.

The time point label of this sample denotes: baseline before first vaccination. Vaccinee samples were obtained from the UK trials COV001 and COV002, which included a single-blind randomized controlled phase 2/3 trial of AZD1222 (ChAdOx1 nCoV-19) in healthy adults. For TCRbeta chain sequencing, PBMC samples from trial participants were taken at day 0 and at day 28 after the second dose. From the germline V gene, CDR1 is LGHNA and CDR2 is YSLEER. Reading from cysteine to phenylalanine, the CDR3 counts 17 amino acids. Left in the record is the CDR3 DNA by itself, 51 bases read in frame from the first base. V lost 3 bases and J lost 0 bases, and the count of bases not matched to a germline gene is 5. The CDR3 regions of human TCRbeta chains were analyzed by immunosequencing. Concerning the study's data processing: TCRs in the repertoires were matched against a reference library of SARS-CoV-2-specific TCRs that had been generated with the MIRA antigen-specificity platform. Breadth was defined as the fraction of unique TCRs that were SARS-CoV-2-associated, and depth was defined as the fraction of total T cells that were SARS-CoV-2-associated. Each spike-specific TCR was assigned to its reactive spike region and to a CD4 or CD8 class using the MIRA data. Log10-transformed breadth and depth values were compared by one-way ANOVA with Sidak's multiple comparisons tests. Sourced from immuneACCESS, this table was stored by TCRdb with only in-frame sequences that have V and J called. A share of the clones is absent; for the studies checked, an unresolved V gene accounts for under half, and the remainder has no known explanation. V, J and clone size reflect that table, while D and trimming were determined from the DNA. This sample gives 120,000 or so clones in total; roughly 90% of them show up just once. Clones ranked in the top ten supply around 9.4% of the sample.

Details on this clone: This receptor's antigen is unknown. One base away there is no much larger clone; base qualities are not given.

This TCR derives from an adult in good health. The specimen comprised peripheral blood, sampled on day 0 of AZD1222 vaccination. The receptor chain draws on TRBV4-3 and TRBJ2-3; the junction holds 11 bases that match TRBD2. The CDR3 protein is CASSHSGRARSTDTQYF. Read as DNA, the sequence is TGCGCCAGCAGCCATAGCGGGAGGGCCCGGAGCACAGATACGCAGTATTTT.